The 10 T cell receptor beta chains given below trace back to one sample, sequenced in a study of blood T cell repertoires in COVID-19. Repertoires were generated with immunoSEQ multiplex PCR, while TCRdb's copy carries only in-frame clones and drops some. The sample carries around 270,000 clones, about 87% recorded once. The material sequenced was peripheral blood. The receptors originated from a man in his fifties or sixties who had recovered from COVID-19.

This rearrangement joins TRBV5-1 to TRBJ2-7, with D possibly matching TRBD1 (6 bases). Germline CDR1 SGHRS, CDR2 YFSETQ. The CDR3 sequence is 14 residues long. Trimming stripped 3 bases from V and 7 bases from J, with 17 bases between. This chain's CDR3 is CASSSRDIGREQYF. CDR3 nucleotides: TGCGCCAGCAGCTCCCGGGACATAGGAAGGGAGCAGTACTTC.

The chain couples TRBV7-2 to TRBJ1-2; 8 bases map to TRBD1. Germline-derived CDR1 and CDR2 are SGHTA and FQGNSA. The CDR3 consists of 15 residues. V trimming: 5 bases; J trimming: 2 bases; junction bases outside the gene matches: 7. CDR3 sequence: CASSPRTGWNYGYTF. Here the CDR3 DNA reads TGTGCCAGCAGCCCTAGGACAGGGTGGAACTATGGCTACACCTTC.

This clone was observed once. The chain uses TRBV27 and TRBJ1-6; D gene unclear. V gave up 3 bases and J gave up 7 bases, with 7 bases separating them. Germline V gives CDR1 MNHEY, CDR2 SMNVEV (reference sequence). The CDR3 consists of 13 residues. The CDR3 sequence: CASSFSPNSPLHF. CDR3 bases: TGTGCCAGCAGTTTCTCCCCCAATTCACCCCTCCACTTT.

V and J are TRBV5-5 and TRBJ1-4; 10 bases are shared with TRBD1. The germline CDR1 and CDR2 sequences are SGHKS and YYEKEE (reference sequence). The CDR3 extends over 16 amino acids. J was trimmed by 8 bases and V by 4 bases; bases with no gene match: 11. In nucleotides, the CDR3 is TGTGCCAGCAGCCCGATCTTGACAGGGGGCGCAGAAAAACTGTTTTTT. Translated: CASSPILTGGAEKLFF.

In DNA, the CDR3 is TGTGCCAGCAGCGGAACGGGACAGCGGATAGGGGAGCAGTACTTC. It yields the protein CASSGTGQRIGEQYF. The V and J genes are TRBV5-6 and TRBJ2-7, with 7 nucleotides matching TRBD1. This CDR3 has 15 amino acids. Per germline, CDR1 SGHDT and CDR2 YYEEEE. The J segment lost 7 bases and the V segment lost 4 bases, leaving 14 bases of the junction unmatched.

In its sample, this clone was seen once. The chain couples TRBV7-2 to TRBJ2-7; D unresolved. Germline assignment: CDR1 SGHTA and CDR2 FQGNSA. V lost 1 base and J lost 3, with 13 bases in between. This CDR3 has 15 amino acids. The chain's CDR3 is CASSLDVSRHYEQYF. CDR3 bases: TGTGCCAGCAGCTTAGATGTCAGCAGACACTACGAGCAGTACTTC.

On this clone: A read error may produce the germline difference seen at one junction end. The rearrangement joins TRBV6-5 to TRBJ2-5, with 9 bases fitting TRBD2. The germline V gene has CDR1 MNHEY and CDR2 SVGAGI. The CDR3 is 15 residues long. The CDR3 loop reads CASSPGSGGQEIQYF. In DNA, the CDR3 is TGTGCCAGTAGCCCGGGGAGCGGGGGGCAAGAGATCCAGTACTTC.

The CDR3 protein is CASSPINQPQHF. CDR3 DNA sequence: TGTGCCAGCAGTCCCATCAATCAGCCCCAGCATTTT. This chain connects TRBV27 to TRBJ1-5; D is undetermined. The V end was cut by 5 bases, the J end by 3 bases, with 5 bases between. In germline, CDR1 is MNHEY, CDR2 SMNVEV (reference sequence). The CDR3 length is 12 residues.

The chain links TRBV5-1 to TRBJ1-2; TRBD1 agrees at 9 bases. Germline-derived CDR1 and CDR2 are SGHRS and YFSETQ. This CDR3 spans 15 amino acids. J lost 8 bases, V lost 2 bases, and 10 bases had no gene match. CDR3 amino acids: CASSLPGTGSGGYTF. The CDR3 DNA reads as TGCGCCAGCAGCTTACCGGGGACAGGGAGTGGAGGCTACACCTTC.

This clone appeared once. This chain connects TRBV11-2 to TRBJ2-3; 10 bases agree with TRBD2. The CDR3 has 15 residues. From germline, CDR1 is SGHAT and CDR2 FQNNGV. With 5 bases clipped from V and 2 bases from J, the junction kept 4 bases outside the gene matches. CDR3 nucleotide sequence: TGTGCCAGCAGCGTTGGACTAGCGGCCACAGATACGCAGTATTTT. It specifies CASSVGLAATDTQYF.